The sequence of this TCR beta chain was determined in a study of blood T cell repertoires in COVID-19 (TCRdb year 2020). Background for the entire study: Samples from collaborators originated in the United States, Italy and Spain and spanned both the acute and convalescent phases of COVID-19. The material from the prospective study consisted of cDNA or gDNA derived from T cells, B-cell-depleted T cells, or PBMCs. Deeply sampled blood TCRbeta repertoires from subjects exposed to, actively infected with, or recovered from COVID-19 were included in the dataset. The repertoires were made available in a free public database intended to serve as a resource for research on the immune response to SARS-CoV-2. The samples were drawn from the first 160 participants of the ongoing ImmuneRACE study and from under 1,500 subjects provided by 6 global collaborators. A de-identified subject ID, COVID-19 status, age in years and sex were almost always included in the sample metadata. HLA class I and class II types, where available, came from metadata supplied by the sample provider rather than from assay-based typing.

To note about this clone: Its antigen remains undetermined. Base qualities are not recorded, but no much larger clone differs from it by a single base.

TCRbeta CDR3 regions were amplified from genomic DNA by means of the immunoSEQ Assay, a bias-controlled multiplex PCR. The published analysis was carried out like this. The number of nucleated cells in each sample was estimated by amplification of reference gene primers within the assay. To quantify the absolute abundance of each unique TCRbeta CDR3 rearrangement, sequence reads were collapsed and filtered. For each sample, productive Simpson clonality was calculated by taking the square root of Simpson's diversity index across productive rearrangements. As stored in TCRdb, this immuneACCESS dataset retains in-frame rearrangements with V and J assigned. A fraction of the clones does not appear; measured against another copy, unresolved V genes explain less than half of the discrepancy, and the remainder lacks a known reason. V and J calls and clone size come straight from that table; D and trimming were deduced from the DNA. The table for this sample lists hundreds of thousands of clones; 75% to 90% of them were counted only once. About 10% of the sample lies in the top ten.

From a lookup of the germline V gene, CDR1 and CDR2 are MDHEN and SYDVKM. The junction shows trimming of 5 bases on V and 7 bases on J, plus 18 bases between the germline ends. The CDR3 covers 15 residues, taking in both the cysteine and the phenylalanine. Kept here is only the CDR3 DNA, which spans 45 bases and is read in frame from base 1. One collaborating source in Seattle enrolled patients while the patients were actively infected and followed the patients over time throughout the course of disease. Collaborating institutions collected whole blood in K2EDTA tubes following their own protocols. Collaborator samples were shipped for TCRbeta analysis as frozen whole blood, isolated PBMCs, or DNA extracted from either sample type. The paper's findings and limits, for the study overall: The quantity of clinical and demographic metadata differed by source and by participant and was supplied without curation.

The chain uses TRBV28 and TRBJ1-5, and possibly TRBD1, on 5 matching bases. The specimen sequenced was peripheral blood. The TCR sequence derives from a woman aged 70-85 years with COVID-19, enrolled during active disease. The nucleotide sequence is TGTGCCAGCAGTAACCACCTCAGGGATATCCAGCCCCAGCATTTT. Its protein reads: CASSNHLRDIQPQHF.